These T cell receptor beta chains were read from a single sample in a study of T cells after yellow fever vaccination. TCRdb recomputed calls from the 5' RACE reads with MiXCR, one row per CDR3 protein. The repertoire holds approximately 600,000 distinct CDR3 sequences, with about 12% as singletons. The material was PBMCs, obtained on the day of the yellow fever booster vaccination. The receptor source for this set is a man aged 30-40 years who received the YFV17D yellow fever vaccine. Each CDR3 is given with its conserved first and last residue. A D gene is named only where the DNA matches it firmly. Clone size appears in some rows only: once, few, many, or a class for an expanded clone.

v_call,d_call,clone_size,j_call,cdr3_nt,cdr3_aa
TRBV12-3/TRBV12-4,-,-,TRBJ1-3,TGTGCCAGCAGTCCCCTGGTGGGCTCTGGAAACACCATATATTTT,CASSPLVGSGNTIYF
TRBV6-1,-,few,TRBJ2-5,TGTGCCAGCAGTGGAGACATAGGGTACGTTTCGGAGACCCAGTACTTC,CASSGDIGYVSETQYF
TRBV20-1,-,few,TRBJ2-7,TGCAGTGCCGCCATTAATGGGGCTCAAGGCGAGCAGTACTTC,CSAAINGAQGEQYF
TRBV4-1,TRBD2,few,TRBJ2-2,TGCGCCAGCAGCCAAGATATGGGACTAGCAGGAAAAACCGGGGAGCTGTTTTTT,CASSQDMGLAGKTGELFF
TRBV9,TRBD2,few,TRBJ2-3,TGTGCCAGCAGCGTAGGGCTAGCGGGGTACACAGATACGCAGTATTTT,CASSVGLAGYTDTQYF
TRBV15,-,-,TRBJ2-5,TGTGCCACCAGAGGCGGGGCGATGGGGGCCGCGGAGACCCAGTACTTC,CATRGGAMGAAETQYF
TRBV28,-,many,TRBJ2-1,TGTGCCAGCAGTTTAGCTGCGCGGGGCTTCCTCAATGAGCAGTTCTTC,CASSLAARGFLNEQFF
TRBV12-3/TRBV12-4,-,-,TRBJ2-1,TGTGCCAGCAGGTTTCAATACAATGAGCAGTTCTTC,CASRFQYNEQFF
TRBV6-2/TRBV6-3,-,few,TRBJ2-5,TGTGCCAGCAGTTACTCGTCGGTTGTCGAGACCCAGTACTTC,CASSYSSVVETQYF
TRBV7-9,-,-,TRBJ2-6,TGTGCCAGCAGCTTCTCCGGGCCTCGAGGGGCCAACGTCCTGACTTTC,CASSFSGPRGANVLTF
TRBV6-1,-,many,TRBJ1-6,TGTGCCAGCAGTGGAAGGTCCTATAATTCACCCCTCCACTTT,CASSGRSYNSPLHF
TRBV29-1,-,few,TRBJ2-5,TGCAGCGTTGTTCCACCAGAGACCCAGTACTTC,CSVVPPETQYF
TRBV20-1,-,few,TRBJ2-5,TGCAGTGCCCTCAAAGAGACCCAGTACTTC,CSALKETQYF
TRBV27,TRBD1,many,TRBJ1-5,TGTGCCAGCAGTGCTAGGACAGGGGGCAATCAGCCCCAGCATTTT,CASSARTGGNQPQHF
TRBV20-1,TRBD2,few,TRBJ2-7,TGCAGTGCTAGAGATAGGACTAGCGGGAGTCTCGGCAGCCCCTACGAGCAGTACTTC,CSARDRTSGSLGSPYEQYF
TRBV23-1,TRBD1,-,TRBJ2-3,TGCGCCAGCAGTCAATCGTGCAAAGACAGGGGGCGCCTAGAGACGCAGTATTTT,CASSQSCKDRGRLETQYF
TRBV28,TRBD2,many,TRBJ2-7,TGTGCCAGCAGAGGGGAGGGCTACGAGCAGTACTTC,CASRGEGYEQYF
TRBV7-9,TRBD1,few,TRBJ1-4,TGTGCCAGCAGCTTAAGGGTGACAGGGGACGAAAAACTGTTTTTT,CASSLRVTGDEKLFF
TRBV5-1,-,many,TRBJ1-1,TGCGCCAGCAGCTTCACAGGTGGTGAAGCTTTCTTT,CASSFTGGEAFF
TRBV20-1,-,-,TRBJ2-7,TGCAGTGTTCGCGGTAGCAGCTCCTACGAGCAGTACTTC,CSVRGSSSYEQYF
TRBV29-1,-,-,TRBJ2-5,TGCAGCGTTGAAGGGTTGAAGGGTCCCGAGACCCAGTACTTC,CSVEGLKGPETQYF
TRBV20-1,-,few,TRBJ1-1,TGCAGTGCTAGGGAAGCGAGGGGCCCAAACACTGAAGCTTTCTTT,CSAREARGPNTEAFF
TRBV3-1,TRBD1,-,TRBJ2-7,TGTGCCAGCAGCCAATCGCCCGGGACAGGGACCGGGGAGCAGTACTTC,CASSQSPGTGTGEQYF
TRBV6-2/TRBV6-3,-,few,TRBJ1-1,TGTGCCAGCAGTGCCGGGGCCAGAACCTTTGAAGCTTTCTTT,CASSAGARTFEAFF
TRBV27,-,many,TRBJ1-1,TGTGCCAGCGGATCGGGACACGCCGAAGCTTTCTTT,CASGSGHAEAFF
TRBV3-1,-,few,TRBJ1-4,TGTGCCAGCAGCCAGTCGGACCGAAACGCGAATGAAAAACTGTTTTTT,CASSQSDRNANEKLFF
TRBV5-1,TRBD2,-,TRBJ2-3,TGCGCCAGCAGCTTCTGGTCTGGGACTAGCGGGAGTGGAGATACGCAGTATTTT,CASSFWSGTSGSGDTQYF
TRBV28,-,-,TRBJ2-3,TGTGCCAGCAGCAGTTATACGCAGTATTTT,CASSSYTQYF
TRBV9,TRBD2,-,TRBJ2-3,TGTGCCAGCAGCGTAGGACTAGCGGGACGCAGGGATACGCAGTATTTT,CASSVGLAGRRDTQYF
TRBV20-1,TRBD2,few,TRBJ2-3,TGCTCCCTTCTAGCGGGAAGAACAGATACGCAGTATTTT,CSLLAGRTDTQYF
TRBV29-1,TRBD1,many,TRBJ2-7,TGCAGCGTTGGGACAGGCGGCTACGAGCAGTACTTC,CSVGTGGYEQYF
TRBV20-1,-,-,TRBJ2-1,TGCAGTGGGACTGTCGGCTACAATGAGCAGTTCTTC,CSGTVGYNEQFF